Listed below are T cell receptor beta chains from one sample, sequenced in a study of T cell responses to AZD1222 COVID-19 vaccine. Repertoires were generated with immunoSEQ multiplex PCR, while TCRdb's copy carries only in-frame clones and drops some. The sample lists approximately 100,000 clones, 85% to 90% occurring once. Material: peripheral blood, obtained on day 0 of AZD1222 vaccination. The receptors were sampled from an adult in good health. Both conserved end residues are trimmed from each CDR3. The order of the fields is clone size, J gene, V gene, CDR3 protein. Not every row has a clone size; where given, it reads once, few, many or a size class.

clone_size: -
j_call: TRBJ1-2
v_call: TRBV28
cdr3_aa: ASMRPGRYGYT

clone_size: -
j_call: TRBJ1-1
v_call: TRBV2
cdr3_aa: ASKVNTEAF

clone_size: -
j_call: TRBJ2-3
v_call: TRBV6-5
cdr3_aa: ASSPRDSDTQY

clone_size: -
j_call: TRBJ2-7
v_call: TRBV19
cdr3_aa: ASSIYGTGAYEQY

clone_size: once
j_call: TRBJ2-2
v_call: TRBV5-4
cdr3_aa: ASSFAGGTNTGELF

clone_size: -
j_call: TRBJ2-5
v_call: TRBV4-3
cdr3_aa: ASSQDRGGRGETQY

clone_size: -
j_call: TRBJ1-5
v_call: TRBV15
cdr3_aa: ATSRDRGSPNQH

clone_size: -
j_call: TRBJ1-2
v_call: TRBV19
cdr3_aa: AFQKGTNYGYT

clone_size: -
j_call: TRBJ1-2
v_call: TRBV28
cdr3_aa: ASSLRGASNYGYT

clone_size: -
j_call: TRBJ2-1
v_call: TRBV10-3
cdr3_aa: AISEFGSTYEQF

clone_size: once
j_call: TRBJ2-7
v_call: TRBV19
cdr3_aa: ASSPQSGTGYEQY

clone_size: -
j_call: TRBJ2-7
v_call: TRBV5-1
cdr3_aa: ASSIGTAYEQY

clone_size: -
j_call: TRBJ2-1
v_call: TRBV15
cdr3_aa: ATSRDRGTGNNEQF

clone_size: -
j_call: TRBJ2-7
v_call: TRBV4-1
cdr3_aa: ASSRIAGGFYEQY

clone_size: -
j_call: TRBJ2-1
v_call: TRBV11-2
cdr3_aa: ASSPKGEQF

clone_size: -
j_call: TRBJ1-5
v_call: TRBV28
cdr3_aa: ASRIGGLGSVNFNQPQH

clone_size: -
j_call: TRBJ2-2
v_call: TRBV3-1/TRBV3-2
cdr3_aa: ASSHAGEVRELF

clone_size: -
j_call: TRBJ1-6
v_call: TRBV7-3
cdr3_aa: ASSLQGGSPLH

clone_size: -
j_call: TRBJ1-3
v_call: TRBV28
cdr3_aa: ASSTTGAGNTIY

clone_size: -
j_call: TRBJ2-3
v_call: TRBV29-1
cdr3_aa: SVSGRLADTQY

clone_size: -
j_call: TRBJ2-1
v_call: TRBV28
cdr3_aa: ASTTRAVSYNEQF

clone_size: -
j_call: TRBJ2-2
v_call: TRBV4-1
cdr3_aa: ASSQVNMVSLDGELF

clone_size: -
j_call: TRBJ2-5
v_call: TRBV5-4
cdr3_aa: ASSSPLAGQY

clone_size: -
j_call: TRBJ1-2
v_call: TRBV19
cdr3_aa: ASSIMANEGGYT

clone_size: -
j_call: TRBJ1-2
v_call: TRBV7-2
cdr3_aa: ASSSSTGRNYGYT

clone_size: -
j_call: TRBJ1-5
v_call: TRBV30
cdr3_aa: AWSENRFPQH

clone_size: -
j_call: TRBJ2-1
v_call: TRBV18
cdr3_aa: ASSPDSSGAYNEQF

clone_size: -
j_call: TRBJ1-2
v_call: TRBV7-7
cdr3_aa: ASSRPSDRRYGYT

clone_size: -
j_call: TRBJ1-2
v_call: TRBV30
cdr3_aa: AWSVRRGGDYGYT

clone_size: -
j_call: TRBJ1-3
v_call: TRBV9
cdr3_aa: ASSVEGTGNTIY

clone_size: -
j_call: TRBJ1-1
v_call: TRBV19
cdr3_aa: ASSIRGVNTEAF

clone_size: -
j_call: TRBJ2-7
v_call: TRBV30
cdr3_aa: AWSEGLAGGEQY

clone_size: -
j_call: TRBJ1-3
v_call: TRBV7-2
cdr3_aa: ASSYGQSSGNTIY

clone_size: -
j_call: TRBJ2-1
v_call: TRBV7-2
cdr3_aa: ASSLVRTSVYNEQF

clone_size: few
j_call: TRBJ1-1
v_call: TRBV28
cdr3_aa: ASSLGTGGLNTEAF

clone_size: -
j_call: TRBJ2-3
v_call: TRBV18
cdr3_aa: ASSPTGTDTQY

clone_size: -
j_call: TRBJ1-2
v_call: TRBV5-1
cdr3_aa: ASSITGSYGYT

clone_size: -
j_call: TRBJ1-1
v_call: TRBV14
cdr3_aa: ASSQDQQIEAF

clone_size: -
j_call: TRBJ2-3
v_call: TRBV29-1
cdr3_aa: SVVGRTSPFRGGTDTQY

clone_size: -
j_call: TRBJ1-1
v_call: TRBV19
cdr3_aa: ASSIDLSRDTEAF

clone_size: many
j_call: TRBJ2-1
v_call: TRBV28
cdr3_aa: ASSFNGLGDNEQF

clone_size: -
j_call: TRBJ2-3
v_call: TRBV7-2
cdr3_aa: ASSPGTGIGTQY

clone_size: -
j_call: TRBJ2-7
v_call: TRBV5-8
cdr3_aa: ASSPDPGLEQY

clone_size: -
j_call: TRBJ2-1
v_call: TRBV9
cdr3_aa: ASSGQTSGMRNEQF

clone_size: -
j_call: TRBJ2-2
v_call: TRBV9
cdr3_aa: ASSLDTGELF

clone_size: -
j_call: TRBJ1-3
v_call: TRBV18
cdr3_aa: ASSPVDRQSSSGNTIY

clone_size: -
j_call: TRBJ1-1
v_call: TRBV5-4
cdr3_aa: ASSSTGGPTF

clone_size: -
j_call: TRBJ2-7
v_call: TRBV11-3
cdr3_aa: ASSTAQSYEQY

clone_size: -
j_call: TRBJ2-7
v_call: TRBV10-1
cdr3_aa: ASSPPGRIRHEQY

clone_size: -
j_call: TRBJ1-6
v_call: TRBV6-5
cdr3_aa: ASSRGGGTTPLH

clone_size: -
j_call: TRBJ1-6
v_call: TRBV7-8
cdr3_aa: ASSPDGGGGSPLH

clone_size: -
j_call: TRBJ2-5
v_call: TRBV7-8
cdr3_aa: ASSPHRTGETRETQY

clone_size: -
j_call: TRBJ1-5
v_call: TRBV28
cdr3_aa: ASSFPQDYQPQH

clone_size: -
j_call: TRBJ1-1
v_call: TRBV6-5
cdr3_aa: ASSYSAGGNTEAF